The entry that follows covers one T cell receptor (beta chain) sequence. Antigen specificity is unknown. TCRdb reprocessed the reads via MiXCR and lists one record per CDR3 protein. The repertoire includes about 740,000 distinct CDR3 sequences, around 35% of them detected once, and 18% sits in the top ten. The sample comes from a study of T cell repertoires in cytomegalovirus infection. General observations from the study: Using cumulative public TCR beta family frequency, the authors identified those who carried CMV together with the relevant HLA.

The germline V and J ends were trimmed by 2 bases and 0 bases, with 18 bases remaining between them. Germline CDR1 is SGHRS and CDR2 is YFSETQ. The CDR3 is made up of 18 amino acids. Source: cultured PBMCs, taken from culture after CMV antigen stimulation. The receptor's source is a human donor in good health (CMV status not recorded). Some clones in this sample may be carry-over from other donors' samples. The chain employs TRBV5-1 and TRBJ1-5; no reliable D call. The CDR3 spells CASSFSLFIKYSNQPQHF. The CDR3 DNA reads TGCGCCAGCAGCTTTAGTCTCTTCATAAAATATAGCAATCAGCCCCAGCATTTT.